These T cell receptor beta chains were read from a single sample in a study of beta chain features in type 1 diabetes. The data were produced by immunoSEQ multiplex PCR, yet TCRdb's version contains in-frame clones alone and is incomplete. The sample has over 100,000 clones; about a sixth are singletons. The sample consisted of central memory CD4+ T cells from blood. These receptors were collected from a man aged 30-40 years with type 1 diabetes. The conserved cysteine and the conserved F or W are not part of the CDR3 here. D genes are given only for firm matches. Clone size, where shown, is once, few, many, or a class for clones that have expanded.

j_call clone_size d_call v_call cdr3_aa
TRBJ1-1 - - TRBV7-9 ASSDDGRSNTEAF
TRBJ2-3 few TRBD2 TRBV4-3 ASSQGLAATQY
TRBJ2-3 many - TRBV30 AWMGPVADTQY
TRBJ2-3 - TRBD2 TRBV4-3 ASSKLAGITDTQY
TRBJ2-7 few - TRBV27 ASSFGQRIYEQY
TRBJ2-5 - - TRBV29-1 SVESRTVQETQY
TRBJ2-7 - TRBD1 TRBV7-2 ASSLAGTGHGSYEQY
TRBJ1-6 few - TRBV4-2 ASSQDWDAGNSPLH
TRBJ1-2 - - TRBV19 ASSMGQFYGYT
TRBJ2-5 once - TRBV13 ASSTNGETQY
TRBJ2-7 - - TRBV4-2 ASSQMTGSYEQY
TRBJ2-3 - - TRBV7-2 ASSLEGHRTDTQY
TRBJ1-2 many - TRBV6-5 ASSPGYGYT
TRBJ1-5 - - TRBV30 AWSVTGQPQH
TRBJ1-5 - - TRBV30 AWSVEGKGNQPQH
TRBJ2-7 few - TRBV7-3 ASSLMTEQY
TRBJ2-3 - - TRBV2 AIQILTSTDTQY
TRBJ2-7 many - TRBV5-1 ASSLWDKSYEQY
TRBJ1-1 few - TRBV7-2 ASSLGIGTFGEAF
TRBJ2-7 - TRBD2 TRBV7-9 ASSLEPLAGGYEQY
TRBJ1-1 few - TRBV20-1 SARLEARAF
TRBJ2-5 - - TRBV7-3 ASSPTGLQETQY
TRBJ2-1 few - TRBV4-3 ASSQVPLQDNEQF
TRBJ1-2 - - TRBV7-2 ASSLFILYGYT
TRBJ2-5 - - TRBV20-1 SAKLQETQY
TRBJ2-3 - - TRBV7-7 ASSLDYTDTQY
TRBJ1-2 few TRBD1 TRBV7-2 ASSPTGQLYGYT
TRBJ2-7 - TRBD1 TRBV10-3 ATAPGTEPYEQY
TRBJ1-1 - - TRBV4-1 ASSQAARRAGPPEAF
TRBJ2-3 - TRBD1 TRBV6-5 ASRPGQQITDTQY
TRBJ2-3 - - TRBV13 ASSLLGGSTRSTDTQY
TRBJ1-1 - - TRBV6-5 ASSYEGNTEAF
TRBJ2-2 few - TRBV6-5 ASSLARARNTGELF
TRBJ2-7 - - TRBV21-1 ASSKTPASGGKTPYEQY
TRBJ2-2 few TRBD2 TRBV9 ASRSSGGNQNTGELF
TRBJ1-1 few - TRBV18 ASSPQGVMASEAF
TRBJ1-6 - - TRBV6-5 ASSRQVLYSPLH
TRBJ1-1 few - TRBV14 ASSLRRGNTEAF
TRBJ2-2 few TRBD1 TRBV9 ASSLGTGNTGELF
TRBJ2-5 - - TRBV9 ASSVVGYGQETQY
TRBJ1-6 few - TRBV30 ASRSAGQYSPLH
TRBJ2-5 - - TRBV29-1 SVGEVGETQY
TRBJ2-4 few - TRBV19 ASTIGTAKNIQY
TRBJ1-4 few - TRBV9 ASSNPAGAINEKLF
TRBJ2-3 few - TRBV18 ASSPGLAGTDTQY
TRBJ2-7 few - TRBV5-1 ASRETSYEQY
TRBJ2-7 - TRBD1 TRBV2 ASSTPGQTYEQY
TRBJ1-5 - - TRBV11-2 ASSLSDQPQH
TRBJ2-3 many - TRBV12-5 ASGEADTQY
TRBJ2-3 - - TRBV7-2 ASRLRGPGTDTQY
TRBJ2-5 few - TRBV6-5 ASGYQETQY
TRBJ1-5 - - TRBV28 ASSGTGQPNQPQH
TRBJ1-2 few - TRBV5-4 ASSLNAGLDSDYT
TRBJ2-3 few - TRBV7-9 ASSAILDTQY
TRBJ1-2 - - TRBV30 AWSIAGTYGYT